This TCR beta chain emerged from a study of shared clonotypes between healthy human individuals. Only in-frame clones appear in the TCRdb table, and some are missing; sequencing was by immunoSEQ multiplex PCR. The sample consists of 180,000 or so clones, roughly 93% of them appearing once. Germline V CDR1 and CDR2: MDHEN, SYDVKM. This CDR3 comprises 12 residues. V was shortened by 7 bases and J by 7 bases, with 14 bases between the two germline ends. A few counts support this clone. This chain links TRBV28 with TRBJ2-7; D may match TRBD1 or TRBD2 (5 bases each). Material: naive CD4+ T cells sorted from blood. Subset reported: CD45RA+ positively selected. The TCR sequence derives from a woman aged 25-40 years in good health. The CDR3 DNA is TGTGCCAGCATTACGGGGCGGCGGGAGCAGTACTTC. It encodes CASITGRREQYF.